This T cell receptor beta chain was profiled in a study of blood T cell repertoires in COVID-19 (dated by TCRdb to the early 2020s). The study in broad terms: Samples from collaborators originated in the United States, Italy and Spain and spanned both the acute and convalescent phases of COVID-19. The samples were drawn from the first 160 participants of the ongoing ImmuneRACE study and from 1,254 subjects provided by 6 global collaborators. A de-identified subject ID, COVID-19 status, age in years and sex were almost always included in the sample metadata. Subjects who had been exposed to COVID-19, were actively infected with it, or had recovered from it provided the deeply sampled blood TCRbeta repertoires that made up the dataset. The prospective study material was composed of cDNA or gDNA derived from T cells, B-cell-depleted T cells, or PBMCs. HLA class I and class II types, where available, came from metadata supplied by the sample provider rather than from assay-based typing. A freely available public database, intended as a resource for researchers studying the immune response to SARS-CoV-2, is where the repertoires were released. Broader findings and caveats from the paper: The amount of clinical and demographic metadata varied by source and participant and was provided uncurated.

The CDR3, cysteine through phenylalanine, is 13 amino acids long. The only DNA kept is the CDR3, 39 bases in frame from the first base. Reading the germline V gene (reference sequence) gives CDR1 SEHNR and CDR2 FQNEAQ. V sheds 7 bases and J sheds 3 bases, leaving 10 bases between their ends. TCRbeta CDR3 regions were amplified from genomic DNA using the immunoSEQ Assay, a bias-controlled multiplex PCR. The paper's processing steps were these. The number of nucleated cells in each sample was estimated from the amplification of reference gene primers within the assay. Sequence reads were collapsed and filtered to measure the absolute abundance of every unique TCRbeta CDR3 rearrangement. For each sample, productive Simpson clonality was calculated as the square root of Simpson's diversity index across productive rearrangements. TCRdb stores this immuneACCESS table with in-frame sequences only. Part of the clones is absent; in the studies checked, under half of the shortfall reflects unresolved V genes, and no reason is known for the rest. D and trimming come from the DNA, and the V and J calls and clone size come from that table. In this sample the table shows 150,000 to 170,000 clones, roughly four fifths of which occur a single time. 29% of the sample goes to the ten largest clones.

To note about this clone: This receptor's antigen is unknown. No much larger clone exists at a distance of one base, and base qualities are not known.

The collaborating institutions used their own protocols to collect whole blood in K2EDTA tubes. For TCRbeta analysis, collaborators shipped samples in one of three forms: frozen whole blood, isolated PBMCs, or DNA extracted from either of those sample types. The receptor's source is a woman aged 55-69 years with acute or convalescent COVID-19. The chain joins TRBV7-9 to TRBJ2-1; the D segment could be TRBD1, given 6 matching bases. Specimen: peripheral blood. The nucleotide sequence is TGTGCCAGCAACGAACAGGGCTACAATGAGCAGTTCTTC. This encodes CASNEQGYNEQFF.